This TCR beta chain derives from a study of neurological immune-mediated disorders. Study-wide background: Relapsing-remitting disease was seen in about 90% of the roughly 35 multiple sclerosis patients, and secondary progressive disease was seen in 3.

This clonotype was detected many times. As yet, its antigen is unknown. Synthesis of cDNA was carried out by template-switch 5'RACE. The reaction used 10-nucleotide random UMIs. TCRdb reprocessed the 5' RACE reads via MiXCR and lists one record per CDR3 protein. The sample has about 50,000 distinct CDR3 sequences; around 3.5% are singletons. Study-level points and caveats: Clinical and MRI features did not associate with the cluster found in multiple sclerosis patients.

With 4 bases clipped from V and 12 bases from J, the junction kept 7 bases outside the gene matches. The germline gives CDR1 ENHRY, CDR2 SYGVKD. The CDR3 contains 13 residues. Sample: PBMCs. This receptor was taken from a middle-aged man with multiple sclerosis. The genes are TRBV10-3 and TRBJ1-2, with 11 bases lining up with TRBD1. This CDR3 is CAISGTGGDAHTF. As DNA, the CDR3 is TGTGCCATCAGTGGGACAGGGGGCGATGCCCACACCTTC.